The 6 T cell receptor beta chains below were found in one sample sequenced in a study of beta chain features in type 1 diabetes. These receptors have no identified antigens. Expressed TCRB transcripts were sequenced because the isolated RNA had all been reverse transcribed beforehand. Profiled with immunoSEQ multiplex PCR; TCRdb holds only in-frame clones, not every one. The data show more than 200,000 clones, roughly 16% seen once. The study, taken as a whole, reports: Moderately but significantly shorter TCRB CDR3s were found in Type 1 diabetes patients in all four CD4+ subsets.

The sequenced material came from naive CD4+ T cells from blood. Receptors originate from a man aged 25-45 years with type 1 diabetes.

The sample holds a few counts of this clone. The rearrangement links TRBV2 to TRBJ2-4, with TRBD1 matching 9 bases. Germline CDR1 is SNHLY and CDR2 is FYNNEI. After removal of 5 bases from V and 7 bases from J, the junction contained 6 bases not matched to a gene. There are 14 residues in the CDR3. CDR3 in DNA: TGTGCCAGCAGTACCACAGGGACAGGGAACATTCAGTACTTC. This codes for CASSTTGTGNIQYF. Drawing the rest from reference TRBV2 and TRBJ2-4, the complete variable domain is EPEVTQTPSHQVTQMGQEVILRCVPISNHLYFYWYRQILGQKVEFLVSFYNNEISEKSEIFDDQFSVERPDGSNFTLKIRSTKLEDSAMYFCASSTTGTGNIQYFGAGTRLSVL.

The sample holds a few counts of this clone. The rearrangement joins TRBV30 to TRBJ1-3; D is unresolved. Germline CDR1 and CDR2: GTSNPN and SVGIG (reference sequence). The V end lost 5 bases, the J end lost 7 bases, and 9 bases lay between the germline ends. This CDR3 region has 11 residues. The CDR3: CAWAFGNTIYF. CDR3 nucleotides: TGTGCCTGGGCCTTCGGGAACACCATATATTTT.

J is TRBJ1-1 and V is TRBV29-1, with D perhaps matching TRBD1 (6 bases). V lost 6 bases to trimming and J lost 0 bases, with 14 bases between them. The germline CDR1 and CDR2 sequences are SQVTM and ANQGSEA. There are 14 residues in the CDR3. The CDR3 here is CSVGGEPLNTEAFF. CDR3 sequence (DNA): TGCAGCGTGGGGGGCGAGCCCCTGAACACTGAAGCTTTCTTT.

This clone was observed a handful of times. The chain uses TRBV14 and TRBJ2-1, with TRBD2 as a possible D gene (5 bases). Germline CDR1 and CDR2: SGHDN and FVKESK. The V and J ends lost 1 base and 12 bases respectively, with 10 bases between them. The CDR3 consists of 12 residues. The CDR3 protein is CASSQGRRRQFF. As DNA, the CDR3 is TGTGCCAGCAGCCAAGGGAGGAGGCGGCAGTTCTTC.

This clone occurred a few times. The V and J genes are TRBV7-2 and TRBJ2-3; TRBD2 might be the D (5 bases). With 5 bases removed from V and 5 bases from J, the gap between germline ends came to 14 bases. From germline, CDR1 is SGHTA and CDR2 FQGNSA. The CDR3 is 14 amino acids. The CDR3 reads CASSVGGARDTQYF. CDR3 coding DNA: TGTGCCAGCAGCGTAGGAGGAGCAAGAGATACGCAGTATTTT. Together with reference TRBV7-2 and TRBJ2-3, the CDR3 gives the full variable domain: GAGVSQSPSNKVTEKGKDVELRCDPISGHTALYWYRQSLGQGLEFLIYFQGNSAPDKSGLPSDRFSAERTGGSVSTLTIQRTQQEDSAVYLCASSVGGARDTQYFGPGTRLTVL.

This clone was detected only a few times. Other DNA variants within this sample encode the same CDR3. The chain combines TRBV29-1 with TRBJ1-1; D remains unclear. V was pared by 3 bases and J by 3 bases, with 11 bases between. Germline assignment: CDR1 SQVTM and CDR2 ANQGSEA. This CDR3 comprises 13 residues. For the CDR3, the DNA is TGCAGCGTTGATAGCAGAGGAGACACTGAAGCTTTCTTT. Its translation: CSVDSRGDTEAFF.